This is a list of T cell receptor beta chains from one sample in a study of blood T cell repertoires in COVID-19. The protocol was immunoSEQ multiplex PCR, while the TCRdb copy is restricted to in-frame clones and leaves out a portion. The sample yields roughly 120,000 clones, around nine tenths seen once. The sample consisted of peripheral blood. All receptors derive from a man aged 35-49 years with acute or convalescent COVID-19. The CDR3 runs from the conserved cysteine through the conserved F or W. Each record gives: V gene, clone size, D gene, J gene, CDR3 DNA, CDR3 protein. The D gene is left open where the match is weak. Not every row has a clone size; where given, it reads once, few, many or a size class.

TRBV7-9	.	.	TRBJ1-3	TGTGCCAGCAGCTTAGCGAGCAACACCGGGACAGGAAACACCATATATTTT	CASSLASNTGTGNTIYF
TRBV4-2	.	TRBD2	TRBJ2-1	TGTGCCAGCAGCCAAGAGATTGAGACTAGCGTGTACAATGAGCAGTTCTTC	CASSQEIETSVYNEQFF
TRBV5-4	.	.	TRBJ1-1	TGTGCCAGCAGCTTGGTTGCAGGGGAGACTGAAGCTTTCTTT	CASSLVAGETEAFF
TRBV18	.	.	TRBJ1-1	TGTGCCAGCTCACCAACGACAGCCACTGAAGCTTTCTTT	CASSPTTATEAFF
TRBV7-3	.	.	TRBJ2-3	TGTGCCAGCAGCTTAAGCGGACTCCCCACAGATACGCAGTATTTT	CASSLSGLPTDTQYF
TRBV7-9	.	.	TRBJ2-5	TGTGCCACCCCGAGGACAGAAGAGACCCAGTACTTC	CATPRTEETQYF
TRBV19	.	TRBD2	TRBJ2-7	TGTGCCAGTAGTACCGACCACGGACTAGCGGGCATCTACGAGCAGTACTTC	CASSTDHGLAGIYEQYF
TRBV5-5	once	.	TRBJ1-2	TGTGCCAGCAGCTTGGCCTCGGTGAGCTATGGCTACACCTTC	CASSLASVSYGYTF
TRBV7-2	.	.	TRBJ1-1	TGTGCCAGCAGCCCCAATCCCACTGAAGCTTTCTTT	CASSPNPTEAFF
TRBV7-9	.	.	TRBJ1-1	TGTGCCAGCATCCCCGGAAGAGGGAGTGGTGAAGCTTTCTTT	CASIPGRGSGEAFF
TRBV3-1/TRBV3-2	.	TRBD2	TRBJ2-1	TGTGCCAGCAGCCTCCGGACTAGCGGGAGGTACAATGAGCAGTTCTTC	CASSLRTSGRYNEQFF
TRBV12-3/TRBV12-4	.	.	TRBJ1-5	TGTGCCAGCAGCCCAGGGTGGAATCAGCCCCAGCATTTT	CASSPGWNQPQHF
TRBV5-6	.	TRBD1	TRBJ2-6	TGTGCCAGCAGCTTGGCCGGGACAGAGCATTTTGGGGGGGCCAACGTCCTGACTTTC	CASSLAGTEHFGGANVLTF
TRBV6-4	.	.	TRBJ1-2	TGTGCCAGCAGTATGGACAGTTCGATCGGTGGCTACACCTTC	CASSMDSSIGGYTF
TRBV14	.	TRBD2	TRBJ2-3	TGTGCCAGCAGCCGCCTAGCGGGAGGGCCTCAGACAGATACGCAGTATTTT	CASSRLAGGPQTDTQYF
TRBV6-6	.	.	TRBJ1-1	TGTGCCAGCCTCAGGGACACTGAAGCTTTCTTT	CASLRDTEAFF
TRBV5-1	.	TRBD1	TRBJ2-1	TGCGCCAGCAGCTTGGCACAGGGGGCGCGAGGTGAGCAGTTCTTC	CASSLAQGARGEQFF
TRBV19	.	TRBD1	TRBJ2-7	TGTGCCAGTAGTTACGACAGGGGCTACGAGCAGTACTTC	CASSYDRGYEQYF
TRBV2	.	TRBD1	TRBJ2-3	TGTGCCAGCAGTGTTTTCGACAGGGGGAGGGCAGATACGCAGTATTTT	CASSVFDRGRADTQYF
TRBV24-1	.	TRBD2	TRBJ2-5	TGTGCCACCAGTGATCCGACTAGCGGAGGACAAGAGACCCAGTACTTC	CATSDPTSGGQETQYF
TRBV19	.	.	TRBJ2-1	TGTGCCAGTAGTATGTCGTATGAGCAGTTCTTC	CASSMSYEQFF
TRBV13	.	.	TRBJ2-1	TGTGCCAGCAGCTTTTCACTAGCCGGCTACAACGAGCAGTTCTTC	CASSFSLAGYNEQFF
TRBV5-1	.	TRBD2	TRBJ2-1	TGCGCCAGCAGCAGAGTGGCGGGAGGGTCCAATGAGCAGTTCTTC	CASSRVAGGSNEQFF
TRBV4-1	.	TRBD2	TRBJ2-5	TGCGCCAGCAGCCAAGGAATACTAGCGGAAGAGACCCAGTACTTC	CASSQGILAEETQYF
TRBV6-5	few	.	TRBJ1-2	TGTGCCAGCAGTACAGTGGGGGGAATGAACTATGGCTACACCTTC	CASSTVGGMNYGYTF
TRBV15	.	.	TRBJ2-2	TGTGCCACCAGCAGAGAAGGGGGTGCCCCCCGCGGGGAGCTGTTTTTT	CATSREGGAPRGELFF
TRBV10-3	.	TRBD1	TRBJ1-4	TGTGCCATCAGTGATAACAGGGGCGGTAATGAAAAACTGTTTTTT	CAISDNRGGNEKLFF
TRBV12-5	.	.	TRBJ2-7	TGTGCTAGTTGCCCCCCGGGGGATGGTGGCTACGAGCAGTACTTC	CASCPPGDGGYEQYF
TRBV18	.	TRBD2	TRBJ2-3	TGTGCCAGCTCGATGACAGGGCGCAGGGGAGCGGGAGGGCCGGATACGCAGTATTTT	CASSMTGRRGAGGPDTQYF